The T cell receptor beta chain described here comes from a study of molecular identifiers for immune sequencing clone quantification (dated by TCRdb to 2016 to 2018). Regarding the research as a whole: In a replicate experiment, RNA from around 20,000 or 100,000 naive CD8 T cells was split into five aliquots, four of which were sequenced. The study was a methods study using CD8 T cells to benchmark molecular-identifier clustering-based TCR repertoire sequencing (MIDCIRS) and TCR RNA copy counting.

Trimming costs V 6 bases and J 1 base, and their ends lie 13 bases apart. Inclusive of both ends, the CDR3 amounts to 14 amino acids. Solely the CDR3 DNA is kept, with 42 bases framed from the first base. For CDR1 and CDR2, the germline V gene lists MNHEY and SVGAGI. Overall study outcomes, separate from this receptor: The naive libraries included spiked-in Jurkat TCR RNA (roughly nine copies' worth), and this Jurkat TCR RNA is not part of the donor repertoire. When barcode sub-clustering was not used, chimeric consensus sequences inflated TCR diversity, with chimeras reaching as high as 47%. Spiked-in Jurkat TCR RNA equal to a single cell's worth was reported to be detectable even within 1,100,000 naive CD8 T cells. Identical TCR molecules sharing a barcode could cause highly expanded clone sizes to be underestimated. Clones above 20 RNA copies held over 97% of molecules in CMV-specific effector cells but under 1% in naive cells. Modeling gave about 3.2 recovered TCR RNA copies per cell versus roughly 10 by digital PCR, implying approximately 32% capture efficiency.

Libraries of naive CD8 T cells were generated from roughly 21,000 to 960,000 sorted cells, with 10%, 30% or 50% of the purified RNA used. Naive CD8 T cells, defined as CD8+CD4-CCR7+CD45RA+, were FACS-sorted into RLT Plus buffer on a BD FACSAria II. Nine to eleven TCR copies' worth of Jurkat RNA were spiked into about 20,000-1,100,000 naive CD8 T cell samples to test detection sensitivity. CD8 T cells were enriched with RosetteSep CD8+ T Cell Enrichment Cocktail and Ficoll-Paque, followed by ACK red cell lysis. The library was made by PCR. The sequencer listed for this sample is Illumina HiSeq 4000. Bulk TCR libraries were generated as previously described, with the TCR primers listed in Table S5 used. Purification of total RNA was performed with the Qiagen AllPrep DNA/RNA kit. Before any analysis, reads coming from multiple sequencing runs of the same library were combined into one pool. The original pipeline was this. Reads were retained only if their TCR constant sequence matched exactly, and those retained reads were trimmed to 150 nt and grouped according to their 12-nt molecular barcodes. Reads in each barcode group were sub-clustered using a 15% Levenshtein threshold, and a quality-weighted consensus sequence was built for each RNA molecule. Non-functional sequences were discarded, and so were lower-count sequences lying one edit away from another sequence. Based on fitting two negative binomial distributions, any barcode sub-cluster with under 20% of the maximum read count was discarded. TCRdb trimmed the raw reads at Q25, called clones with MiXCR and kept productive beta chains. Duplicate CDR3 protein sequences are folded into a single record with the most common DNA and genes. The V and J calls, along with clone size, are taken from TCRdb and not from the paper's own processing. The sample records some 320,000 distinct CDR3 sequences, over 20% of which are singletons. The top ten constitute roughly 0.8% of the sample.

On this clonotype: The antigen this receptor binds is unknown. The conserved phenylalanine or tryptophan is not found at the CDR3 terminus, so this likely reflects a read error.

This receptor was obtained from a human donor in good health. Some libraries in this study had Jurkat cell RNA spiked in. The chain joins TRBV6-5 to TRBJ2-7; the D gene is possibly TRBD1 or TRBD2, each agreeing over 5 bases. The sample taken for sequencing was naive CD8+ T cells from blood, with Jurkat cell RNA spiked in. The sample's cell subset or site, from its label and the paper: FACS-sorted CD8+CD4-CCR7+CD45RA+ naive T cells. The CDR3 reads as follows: CASSSDRGSYEQYL. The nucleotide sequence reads TGTGCCAGCAGCTCCGACAGAGGGTCCTACGAGCAGTACCTC.